The entry below describes one T cell receptor (beta chain). As yet, its antigen is unknown. Sequencing was performed with immunoSEQ multiplex PCR; in TCRdb, only in-frame clones are kept and a portion is missing. The sample has 15,000 or so clones, over 80% seen once. The V and J ends lost 1 base and 4 bases, in that order; junction bases with no gene match: 6. CDR1 and CDR2 from the germline V gene are LGHNA and YNFKEQ. The CDR3 length is 17 residues. Brentuximab vedotin exposure varied among the patients, all of whom had relapsed after autologous stem cell transplantation. Magnetic negative selection served to purify CD4+ T cells out of PBMCs that had been thawed. These data are taken from a study of PD-1 blockade in classical Hodgkin lymphoma. Regarding the study as a whole: Compared with healthy donors, newly diagnosed patients reportedly showed lower baseline TCR diversity.

The material sequenced was CD4+ T cells from blood, taken at baseline. The chain employs TRBV4-2 and TRBJ2-1; 11 nucleotides line up with TRBD2. The clonotype originates from a human donor with classical Hodgkin lymphoma. The CDR3, as DNA: TGTGCCAGCAGCCAAGGGGTGGGACTAGCGGAGTACAATGAGCAGTTCTTC. Protein sequence: CASSQGVGLAEYNEQFF.